A single sample gave rise to the 28 T cell receptor beta chains below, sequenced in a study of cytomegalovirus exposure and HLA in healthy donors. Both 60 Vbeta primers and 13 Jbeta primers went into the PCR. The data were produced by immunoSEQ multiplex PCR, yet TCRdb's version contains in-frame clones alone and is incomplete. The sample records some 190,000 clones, approximately 78% being singletons. The source material was PBMCs. The receptors were sampled from a male donor in good health and CMV-seronegative.

DNA for the CDR3: TGTGCCAGCAGGCTCGGGACTAGCCGAATGAATGAGCAGTTCTTC. Amino acids: CASRLGTSRMNEQFF. V usage is TRBV6-5 and J usage is TRBJ2-1; 9 positions match TRBD2. This CDR3 region has 15 residues. In germline, CDR1 is MNHEY, CDR2 SVGAGI. With 6 bases clipped from V and 7 bases from J, the junction kept 10 bases outside the gene matches.

The chain has TRBV15 and TRBJ1-3, with D possibly matching TRBD1 (6 bases). Deletions cut 0 bases from V and 2 bases from J, with 8 bases between. The CDR3 is 15 amino acids. In germline, CDR1 is LNHNV, CDR2 YYDKDF (reference sequence). The CDR3 protein is CATSREQGPGNTIYF. In nucleotides, the CDR3 is TGTGCCACCAGCAGAGAACAGGGTCCTGGAAACACCATATATTTT. Full variable domain (remainder filled in from reference TRBV15 and TRBJ1-3): DAMVIQNPRYQVTQFGKPVTLSCSQTLNHNVMYWYQQKSSQAPKLLFHYYDKDFNNEADTPDNFQSRRPNTSFCFLDIRSPGLGDTAMYLCATSREQGPGNTIYFGEGSWLTVV.

The chain uses TRBV4-1 and TRBJ1-5, with no clear D. Trimming left V 0 bases short and J 9 bases short, with 15 bases between. The CDR3 is 15 residues long. CDR1 MGHRA and CDR2 YSYEKL come from the germline V gene. Written as DNA, the CDR3 is TGCGCCAGCAGCCAAGAGGTCAACTCGTTTTGGCCCCAGCATTTT. It codes for CASSQEVNSFWPQHF.

In its sample, this clone was seen once. The gene calls are TRBV27 and TRBJ1-2; 9 positions agree with TRBD1. Trimming at V came to 5 bases and at J to 8 bases, leaving 6 bases not matched to a gene. This CDR3 has 13 amino acids. Germline-derived CDR1 and CDR2 are MNHEY and SMNVEV (reference sequence). The CDR3 is CASSTGGGRGYTF. The CDR3 nucleotides read TGTGCCAGCAGTACAGGGGGCGGGCGAGGCTACACCTTC.

Here the CDR3 DNA reads TGTGCCAGCAGCTCACAGGGGGCGGGCACAGATACGCAGTATTTT. Translation gives CASSSQGAGTDTQYF. This chain connects TRBV7-3 to TRBJ2-3, with TRBD1 matching 9 bases. J gave up 1 base and V 4 bases, and 3 bases lay outside the gene matches. The CDR3 is 15 residues long. Germline CDR1 reads SGHTA; CDR2 reads FQGTGA.

The chain combines TRBV29-1 with TRBJ1-2, with a weak D call TRBD1 (5 bases). The CDR3 runs 11 residues. Trimming pared 7 bases from V and 6 bases from J, leaving 12 bases between. Germline lookup yields CDR1 SQVTM and CDR2 ANQGSEA. DNA for the CDR3: TGCAGCGGAACGGGGGGGGATGGCTACACCTTC. This sequence encodes CSGTGGDGYTF.

The chain carries TRBV6-5 and TRBJ1-3; D uncertain. V was cut by 7 bases and J by 1 base, with 8 bases left in between. The CDR3 has 13 amino acids. CDR1 and CDR2 (germline): MNHEY, SVGAGI. CDR3: CASTRDSGNTIYF. Here the CDR3 DNA reads TGTGCCAGCACGCGGGATTCTGGAAACACCATATATTTT.

This sequence joins TRBV19 and TRBJ1-2, with TRBD1 as a possible D gene (6 bases). CDR3 size: 15 residues. Germline assignment: CDR1 LNHDA and CDR2 SQIVND (reference sequence). With 5 bases removed from V and 8 bases from J, the gap between germline ends came to 21 bases. CDR3 in DNA: TGTGCCAGTAGTCCCACCCTGGACAGCCACCAGGGCTACACCTTC. Amino acids: CASSPTLDSHQGYTF.

This chain links TRBV5-1 with TRBJ1-1, with D possibly matching TRBD1 (5 bases). Germline loops: CDR1 SGHRS, CDR2 YFSETQ. Trimming took off 0 bases at V and 4 bases at J, with 10 bases between the two ends. The CDR3 runs 14 residues. The CDR3 is CASSLAGWGTEAFF. The CDR3, as DNA: TGCGCCAGCAGCTTGGCAGGGTGGGGCACTGAAGCTTTCTTT. Full variable domain (remainder filled in from reference TRBV5-1 and TRBJ1-1): KAGVTQTPRYLIKTRGQQVTLSCSPISGHRSVSWYQQTPGQGLQFLFEYFSETQRNKGNFPGRFSGRQFSNSRSEMNVSTLELGDSALYLCASSLAGWGTEAFFGQGTRLTVV.

The chain joins TRBV20-1 to TRBJ2-5; D is perhaps TRBD2 (5 bases). The end of the DNA aligns better with TRBJ2-7, so the J call may be wrong. CDR1 DFQATT and CDR2 SNEGSKA come from the germline V gene (reference sequence). The CDR3 extends over 11 amino acids. The CDR3 nucleotides are TGCAGTGCTGGACTCCCCTACGAGCAGTACTTC. Translated, it gives CSAGLPYEQYF.

V and J are TRBV29-1 and TRBJ1-5, with TRBD1 identical over 9 bases. Germline CDR1 reads SQVTM; CDR2 reads ANQGSEA. CDR3 length equals 15 residues. Trimming removed 8 bases from V and 5 bases from J; junction bases left unmatched: 13. The CDR3 nucleotides are TGCAGCCAATCGGGGACAGGGAAGGGGGATCAGCCCCAGCATTTT. Residues: CSQSGTGKGDQPQHF.

This clone was observed once. The chain uses TRBV6-5 and TRBJ2-3; TRBD1 might be the D (6 bases). Trimming pared 5 bases from V and 4 bases from J, leaving 13 bases between. This CDR3 spans 14 amino acids. Looked up from germline, CDR1 is MNHEY and CDR2 is SVGAGI. The CDR3 reads CASSKQGKADTQYF. The CDR3 DNA sequence: TGTGCCAGCAGTAAACAGGGCAAGGCAGATACGCAGTATTTT.

This clone was detected once. The V gene is TRBV5-4, the J gene TRBJ2-7; maybe TRBD2 (5 bases). V was trimmed by 4 bases and J by 0 bases, leaving 20 bases between them. The germline gives CDR1 SGHNT, CDR2 YYREEE (reference sequence). This CDR3 is 17 amino acids long. This CDR3 is CASSGPRTGSASYEQYF. DNA for the CDR3: TGTGCCAGCAGCGGTCCCCGGACGGGGTCGGCCTCCTACGAGCAGTACTTC. Looking up the rest from reference TRBV5-4 and TRBJ2-7 gives the full variable domain: ETGVTQSPTHLIKTRGQQVTLRCSSQSGHNTVSWYQQALGQGPQFIFQYYREEENGRGNFPPRFSGLQFPNYSSELNVNALELDDSALYLCASSGPRTGSASYEQYFGPGTRLTVT.

The V gene is TRBV27, the J gene TRBJ2-1, with 11 nucleotides matching TRBD2. This CDR3 has 18 amino acids. After removal of 5 bases from V and 1 base from J, the junction contained 10 bases not matched to a gene. CDR1 is MNHEY and CDR2 is SMNVEV in the germline V gene (reference sequence). The CDR3 sequence: CASSPPTRLAGSYNEQFF. The CDR3 nucleotides read TGTGCCAGCAGTCCCCCAACCCGACTAGCGGGATCCTACAATGAGCAGTTCTTC.

The chain combines TRBV5-1 with TRBJ1-2, with D possibly matching TRBD1 (6 bases). Per the germline V gene, CDR1 is SGHRS and CDR2 is YFSETQ. The CDR3 has 15 amino acids. Trimming removed 3 bases from V and 8 bases from J, with 20 bases in between. The CDR3: CASSSDTLTGRGYTF. In nucleotides, the CDR3 is TGCGCCAGCAGCTCGGACACACTAACAGGGAGAGGCTACACCTTC.

This clone has more than one count but fewer than ten. The chain has TRBV5-6 and TRBJ2-2; no definite D call. CDR3 size: 15 residues. Deletions cut 3 bases from V and 4 bases from J, with 13 bases between. Germline loops: CDR1 SGHDT, CDR2 YYEEEE. CDR3 protein: CASSSPTLGTGELFF. The CDR3 DNA reads TGTGCCAGCAGCTCACCGACTCTTGGCACCGGGGAGCTGTTTTTT.

CDR3 bases: TGTGCCAGCAGCTTGGAGCGTAGCTCGCAGTATTTT. It codes for CASSLERSSQYF. The chain employs TRBV5-4 and TRBJ2-3; D unresolved. The CDR3 has 12 residues. Germline V CDR1 and CDR2: SGHNT, YYREEE (reference sequence). Trimming took off 0 bases at V and 10 bases at J, with 9 bases between the two ends.

In this sample, this clone turned up once. The CDR3, as DNA: TGTGCCAGTAGGGACAGGGGGGCTTACAATGAGCAGTTCTTC. This encodes CASRDRGAYNEQFF. The gene calls are TRBV19 and TRBJ2-1; 10 bases match TRBD1. Germline V lookup: CDR1 LNHDA, CDR2 SQIVND (reference sequence). The CDR3 is made up of 14 amino acids. The J segment lost 4 bases and the V segment lost 6 bases, leaving 3 bases of the junction unmatched.

This clone showed up just once. V is TRBV5-1 and J is TRBJ2-1, with 11 bases aligning to TRBD2. V lost 4 bases and J lost 2; bases outside the gene matches: 2. This CDR3 is built from 15 residues. Germline V gene sequence: CDR1 SGHRS, CDR2 YFSETQ. CDR3 loop: CASSPGLAAYNEQFF. CDR3 DNA: TGCGCCAGCAGCCCGGGACTAGCGGCCTACAATGAGCAGTTCTTC.

The gene calls are TRBV28 and TRBJ1-2; no clear D. The CDR3 covers 16 residues. Germline assignment: CDR1 MDHEN and CDR2 SYDVKM. Trimming stripped 5 bases from V and 5 bases from J, with 21 bases between. Here the CDR3 reads CASSLIPAQELYGYTF. CDR3 nucleotides: TGTGCCAGCAGTCTTATACCCGCCCAGGAACTTTATGGCTACACCTTC.

The chain has TRBV9 and TRBJ2-7; TRBD2 agrees at 8 bases. Germline loops: CDR1 SGDLS, CDR2 YYNGEE. The J segment lost 5 bases and the V segment lost 0 bases, leaving 7 bases of the junction unmatched. This CDR3 contains 15 residues. CDR3 nucleotides: TGTGCCAGCAGCGTAGGGTGGCGGGGGGAACACGAGCAGTACTTC. Translating it yields CASSVGWRGEHEQYF.

CDR3 residues: CASSPGAGGVYNEQFF. The CDR3 DNA reads as TGTGCCAGCAGCCCTGGGGCGGGAGGGGTCTACAATGAGCAGTTCTTC. The chain joins TRBV7-3 to TRBJ2-1, with 9 bases aligning to TRBD2. The CDR3 sequence is 16 residues long. J was trimmed by 3 bases and V by 5 bases; bases with no gene match: 8. CDR1 SGHTA and CDR2 FQGTGA come from the germline V gene.

This clone occurred a few times. The chain has TRBV10-3 and TRBJ1-1; unclear D gene. The germline V gene has CDR1 ENHRY and CDR2 SYGVKD. The CDR3 has 16 amino acids. Trimming shortened V by 3 bases and J by 1 base, and 15 bases separated the two germline ends. The CDR3 sequence: CAISDPSRSGNTEAFF. Written as DNA, the CDR3 is TGTGCCATCAGTGACCCGAGTAGGTCGGGGAACACTGAAGCTTTCTTT.

The V gene is TRBV27, the J gene TRBJ2-7, with a weak D call TRBD2 (7 bases). The CDR3 has 15 residues. Germline-derived CDR1 and CDR2 are MNHEY and SMNVEV (reference sequence). Between the trimmed V and J ends, which lost 5 bases and 1 base, there was a span of 15 bases. CDR3 nucleotides: TGTGCCAGCAGTCCTCCGGGGGGCCGTTCCTACGAGCAGTACTTC. It translates to CASSPPGGRSYEQYF.

The V gene is TRBV28, the J gene TRBJ2-7; 8 bases are a match to TRBD1. Germline CDR1 and CDR2: MDHEN and SYDVKM. This CDR3 contains 14 residues. V was clipped by 6 bases and J by 5 bases; unmatched bases: 9. The CDR3 loop reads CASRPGGESHEQYF. The CDR3, as DNA: TGTGCCAGCAGACCAGGGGGCGAGTCCCACGAGCAGTACTTC. The full variable domain, with the rest looked up from reference TRBV28 and TRBJ2-7, is DVKVTQSSRYLVKRTGEKVFLECVQDMDHENMFWYRQDPGLGLRLIYFSYDVKMKEKGDIPEGYSVSREKKERFSLILESASTNQTSMYLCASRPGGESHEQYFGPGTRLTVT.

The chain has TRBV19 and TRBJ1-1, with unresolved D. The germline gives CDR1 LNHDA, CDR2 SQIVND (reference sequence). Trimming removed 0 bases at V and 3 bases at J, with 17 bases between. This CDR3 has 17 amino acids. DNA for the CDR3: TGTGCCAGTAGTATAGATCCACGGGAAACGTCGTACACTGAAGCTTTCTTT. It is translated as CASSIDPRETSYTEAFF.

This chain joins TRBV28 and TRBJ2-5, with 8 nucleotides matching TRBD2. Germline CDR1 reads MDHEN; CDR2 reads SYDVKM. The CDR3 totals 17 residues. V shed 3 bases and J 1 base; nucleotides not matched to a gene: 10. The CDR3 DNA reads as TGTGCCAGCAGTTTCCGGTCGTCTAGCGGGTTCCAAGAGACCCAGTACTTC. It is translated as CASSFRSSSGFQETQYF.

This clone was seen more than once but under ten times. The junction and the germline gene differ at one end; a read error may be behind it. The rearrangement links TRBV28 to TRBJ1-2, with 7 bases aligning to TRBD1. There are 15 residues in the CDR3. Germline CDR1 is MDHEN and CDR2 is SYDVKM. The CDR3 loop is CASSPADRANDGYTF. The CDR3 region has the DNA TGTGCCAGCAGTCCCGCCGACAGGGCTAACGATGGCTACACCTTC.